The TCR beta chain under discussion was sequenced for a study of shared clonotypes between healthy human individuals. Study overall: Each donor's CD4 naive and CD4 memory cells filled three plates apiece, CD8 naive two, and CD8 memory one.

Donors had no recently reported acute infections or vaccinations and were HIV-negative. CD4+ cells underwent separation, giving CD45RA+ naive and CD45RA-negative memory subsets. In the case of this clone: Antigen: not known.

TCRdb keeps only in-frame clones here, not all; method: immunoSEQ multiplex PCR. Of 2,100,000 or so clones listed, about 94% are singletons. CDR1 is SGHVS, CDR2 FNYEAQ, per germline. V trimming: 2 bases; J trimming: 8 bases; junction bases outside the gene matches: 13. The CDR3 has 17 residues. Findings of the study overall: Non-shared clonotypes showed lower generation probabilities than clonotypes common to all four donors.

The source material was naive CD4+ T cells sorted from blood. The subset denotes: CD45RA+ positively selected. The J gene is TRBJ2-5, the V gene TRBV7-6, with TRBD2 matching over 11 bases. The source is a man aged 18 to 29 in good health. The CDR3 DNA reads as TGTGCCAGCAGCTTAATCACTAGCGGGGGTCCCGGTGACACCCAGTACTTC. Amino acid sequence: CASSLITSGGPGDTQYF.